Sequencing of this T cell receptor beta chain was carried out in a study of metastatic and nonmetastatic thyroid tumors. Study details: Blood and tumor or nodule tissue repertoires from malignant and benign thyroid patients were compared.

As handled by the study authors: Using the CDR3 differences seen across clinicopathological groups, the authors built a distant-metastasis classifier for papillary thyroid cancer, which was meant to discriminate distant-metastatic patients. TCRdb re-called clones via MiXCR from the PCR reads. These V and J calls rely on TCRdb rather than the paper's analysis. Found here are under 55,000 clones, around a sixth of them singletons; the top ten hold 3%. Study-wide points: Patients with malignant thyroid tumors reportedly had significantly higher TCR beta diversity than those with benign nodules, in blood and tumor.

In germline, CDR1 is MNHEY, CDR2 SMNVEV (reference sequence). The CDR3 contains 14 residues. V shed 5 bases and J 8 bases; nucleotides not matched to a gene: 8. This clone has ten or more counts. The antigen is undetermined. Each patient went into thyroid surgery without having received any treatment. The chain carries TRBV27 and TRBJ2-1, with 8 nucleotides matching TRBD1. The sequence derives from a female donor with papillary thyroid cancer or a benign thyroid nodule (not recorded which). Some clones in this sample may be carry-over from other donors' samples. Source material: blood. The DNA for the CDR3 is TGTGCCAGCAGTCTCGGACAGGGCAAAGATGAGCAGTTCTTC. Its protein is CASSLGQGKDEQFF.